The source of this TCR beta chain is a study of high-grade serous ovarian cancer treatment subgroups. Sequencing was performed with immunoSEQ multiplex PCR; in TCRdb, only in-frame clones are kept and a portion is missing. There are 4,500 or so clones in the sample; roughly two thirds occur only once, and 12% lies in the top ten. Regarding this clone: The same CDR3 is also encoded by other DNA sequences in this sample.

Germline V lookup: CDR1 GTSNPN, CDR2 SVGIG (reference sequence). The CDR3 runs to 13 residues. Trimming pared 0 bases from V and 5 bases from J, leaving 10 bases between. Tumor samples were taken before definitive surgery or chemotherapy. This sequence joins TRBV30 and TRBJ2-5; D call uncertain. Input material: tumor tissue. The sequence was obtained from a human donor with high-grade serous ovarian cancer. CDR3 region: CAWSVLRGETQYF. The DNA for the CDR3 is TGTGCCTGGAGTGTACTTCGAGGTGAGACCCAGTACTTC.